This passage covers 19 T cell receptor beta chains from one sample sequenced in a study of CD8 T cells in Susac syndrome. Random-hexamer reverse transcription was applied to about 0.45 to 1 ug RNA. TCRdb processed the immunoSEQ multiplex PCR reads anew with MiXCR; each CDR3 protein has one entry. The sample has 300,000 or so distinct CDR3 sequences, around 92% seen once. The sequenced material came from CD4+ T cells from PBMCs. These receptor sequences come from a human donor with multiple sclerosis.

In this sample, this clonotype turned up a few times. The chain employs TRBV4-2 and TRBJ2-7; perhaps TRBD2 as D (6 bases). CDR1 is LGHNA, CDR2 YNFKEQ, per germline. The CDR3 has 15 amino acids. V gave up 4 bases and J gave up 5 bases, with 18 bases separating them. The CDR3 here is CASSRETGGRNEQYF. As DNA, the CDR3 is TGTGCCAGCAGCCGGGAGACCGGGGGAAGGAACGAGCAGTACTTC.

This rearrangement joins TRBV6-2 or TRBV6-3 to TRBJ2-1, with TRBD2 matching 14 bases. V lost 6 bases and J lost 3; bases outside the gene matches: 7. The CDR3 covers 17 residues. In germline, CDR1 is MNHEY, CDR2 SVGEGT. CDR3 loop: CASRPTSGRADYNEQFF. As DNA, the CDR3 is TGTGCCAGCAGGCCGACTAGCGGGAGGGCAGACTACAATGAGCAGTTCTTC.

The rearrangement uses TRBV7-3 and TRBJ2-3, with D maybe TRBD2 (6 bases). Germline V CDR1 and CDR2: SGHTA, FQGTGA. The CDR3 extends over 17 amino acids. Trimming removed 0 bases at V and 3 bases at J, with 16 bases between. In DNA form, the CDR3 reads TGTGCCAGCAGCTTAACGTTTATAGGGGCGGGGACAGATACGCAGTATTTT. As protein: CASSLTFIGAGTDTQYF.

V is TRBV7-3 and J is TRBJ1-3; TRBD1 is a possible D gene (5 bases). Germline CDR1 is SGHTA and CDR2 is FQGTGA. Trimming shortened V by 8 bases and J by 0 bases, and 14 bases separated the two germline ends. This CDR3 has 15 residues. The CDR3: CASATGSASGNTIYF. Written as DNA, the CDR3 is TGTGCCAGCGCCACAGGTTCCGCCTCTGGAAACACCATATATTTT.

The J gene is TRBJ2-5, the V gene TRBV29-1, with 14 nucleotides matching TRBD2. The CDR3 loop spans 16 amino acids. Trimming took 1 base from V and 4 from J; bases not matched to a gene: 5. The germline V gene encodes CDR1 SQVTM and CDR2 ANQGSEA. CDR3 sequence reads: CSVEVGGLAGVETQYF. DNA for the CDR3: TGCAGCGTTGAAGTAGGGGGACTAGCGGGAGTAGAGACCCAGTACTTC.

The genes are TRBV6-6 and TRBJ2-7, with no clear D. In germline, CDR1 is MNHNY, CDR2 SVGAGI (reference sequence). The CDR3 spans 14 residues. V lost 4 bases and J lost 7, with 17 bases in between. CDR3 sequence: CASSSHRLTWEQYF. As DNA, the CDR3 is TGTGCCAGCAGTTCCCATAGGCTAACCTGGGAGCAGTACTTC.

The chain recombines TRBV29-1 with TRBJ2-1, with unresolved D. Germline lookup yields CDR1 SQVTM and CDR2 ANQGSEA. The V end lost 5 bases, the J end lost 3 bases, and 17 bases lay between the germline ends. The CDR3 is 15 amino acids. DNA for the CDR3: TGCAGCGTTCGGTTGATCCTACAAGGCTACAATGAGCAGTTCTTC. It specifies CSVRLILQGYNEQFF.

The rearrangement joins TRBV19 to TRBJ2-5, with 7 bases fitting TRBD1. The CDR3 is made up of 13 amino acids. Unmatched junction bases numbered 1, after V lost 4 bases and J lost 2 bases. Germline lookup yields CDR1 LNHDA and CDR2 SQIVND (reference sequence). This CDR3 reads CASSTRGQETQYF. As DNA, the CDR3 is TGTGCCAGTAGTACCAGGGGGCAAGAGACCCAGTACTTC.

Written as DNA, the CDR3 is TGTGCCAGCTCAAGAATCGGGACAGGCGTCGATGAGCAGTTCTTC. This codes for CASSRIGTGVDEQFF. This chain uses TRBV18 with TRBJ2-1; 8 bases map to TRBD1. CDR1 is KGHSH and CDR2 is LQKENI in the germline V gene. Germline trimming cut 5 bases from V and 8 bases from J; bases unmatched to any gene: 11. There are 15 residues in the CDR3.

The rearrangement links TRBV7-6 to TRBJ1-2; D might be TRBD1 (6 bases). V was pared by 5 bases and J by 5 bases, with 18 bases between. CDR3 size: 15 residues. Per the germline V gene, CDR1 is SGHVS and CDR2 is FNYEAQ. The CDR3 spells CASSPGSSGAYGYTF. CDR3 DNA sequence: TGTGCCAGCAGCCCCGGATCCTCGGGGGCTTATGGCTACACCTTC.

The gene calls are TRBV6-2 or TRBV6-3 and TRBJ2-2, with TRBD2 matching 13 bases. Germline V gene lookup returns CDR1 MNHEY and CDR2 SVGEGT. V lost 6 bases, J lost 7 bases, and 8 bases stayed unmatched. The CDR3 has 16 amino acids. CDR3: CASRPPWTSGSGELFF. DNA of the CDR3: TGTGCCAGCAGGCCGCCTTGGACTAGCGGGAGCGGGGAGCTGTTTTTT.

The chain employs TRBV7-9 and TRBJ2-1, with 8 positions matching TRBD1. The germline gives CDR1 SEHNR, CDR2 FQNEAQ (reference sequence). The CDR3 is 15 amino acids. The J segment lost 2 bases and the V segment lost 5 bases, leaving 5 bases of the junction unmatched. Here the CDR3 DNA reads TGTGCCAGCAGCCGGACAGGGTTACCCTACAATGAGCAGTTCTTC. Protein sequence: CASSRTGLPYNEQFF.

This chain joins TRBV2 and TRBJ2-1; 14 nucleotides align to TRBD2. The CDR3 covers 15 residues. J gave up 9 bases and V 6 bases, and 7 bases lay outside the gene matches. Germline V gene data show CDR1 as SNHLY and CDR2 as FYNNEI. The CDR3 DNA reads as TGTGCCAGCAGGACTAGCGGGGGGGGTCCAGGTGAGCAGTTCTTC. Amino acid sequence: CASRTSGGGPGEQFF.

V gene TRBV7-8 combines with J gene TRBJ1-5; D is perhaps TRBD1 (5 bases). This CDR3 is built from 15 residues. Germline V gives CDR1 SGHVS, CDR2 FQNEAQ. The V end was cut by 3 bases, the J end by 0 bases, with 9 bases between. The CDR3 reads CASSFAGHSNQPQHF. CDR3 in DNA: TGTGCCAGCAGCTTTGCGGGGCATAGCAATCAGCCCCAGCATTTT.

This sequence joins TRBV29-1 and TRBJ2-1, with 11 bases aligning to TRBD2. This CDR3 comprises 17 residues. V was clipped by 2 bases and J by 2 bases; unmatched bases: 8. CDR1 and CDR2 (germline): SQVTM, ANQGSEA. This CDR3 reads CSVEQPTSGGPYNEQFF. DNA of the CDR3: TGCAGCGTTGAACAACCTACTAGCGGGGGTCCCTACAATGAGCAGTTCTTC.

This rearrangement joins TRBV5-4 to TRBJ2-3; D unresolved. The CDR3 runs 15 residues. V was pared by 0 bases and J by 0 bases, with 8 bases between. The germline V gene encodes CDR1 SGHNT and CDR2 YYREEE (reference sequence). This chain's CDR3 is CASSLVSASTDTQYF. DNA of the CDR3: TGTGCCAGCAGCTTGGTCTCGGCCAGCACAGATACGCAGTATTTT.

The chain uses TRBV4-2 and TRBJ1-2; 9 nucleotides line up with TRBD1. The ends lost 4 bases at V and 4 bases at J; junction bases unmatched: 7. The CDR3 is 15 amino acids. The germline gives CDR1 LGHNA, CDR2 YNFKEQ. The CDR3 is CASSPTQGAVYGYTF. In DNA, the CDR3 is TGTGCCAGCAGCCCAACACAGGGGGCTGTCTATGGCTACACCTTC.

This clonotype was detected once. V is TRBV12-3 or TRBV12-4 and J is TRBJ2-6; 8 nucleotides align to TRBD1. J lost 0 bases, V lost 3 bases, and 4 bases had no gene match. The CDR3 covers 17 residues. This CDR3 reads CASSFGTGYSGANVLTF. CDR3 coding DNA: TGTGCCAGCAGTTTCGGGACAGGATACTCTGGGGCCAACGTCCTGACTTTC.

This clonotype was recorded a few times. The chain links TRBV29-1 to TRBJ2-7, with 11 bases matching TRBD2. The CDR3 runs 14 residues. From germline, CDR1 is SQVTM and CDR2 ANQGSEA. J lost 3 bases, V lost 7 bases, and 8 bases had no gene match. The CDR3 sequence is CSALGLAADYEQYF. The CDR3 DNA reads TGCAGCGCCCTGGGACTAGCGGCCGACTACGAGCAGTACTTC.